A selection of T cell receptor beta chains follows, all from one sample in a study of type 1 regulatory T cells. Via MiXCR, TCRdb re-called the reads, giving one row per CDR3 protein. The sample has tens of thousands of distinct CDR3 sequences; around 21% are singletons. Antigens of these TCRs are unknown. The source material was cultured type 1 regulatory T (Tr1) cells, either the whole culture or a sorted fraction (not recorded which). The receptors were sampled from a human donor in good health. The CDR3 runs from the conserved cysteine through the conserved F or W. A D gene is named only where the DNA matches it firmly. The size of a clone is reported for some rows only, either as once, few or many, or as a class for expanded clones.

abundance,v_gene,d_gene,j_gene,CDR3aa,CDR3nt
few,TRBV5-1,TRBD2,TRBJ2-1,CASSRRLAGVNEQFF,TGCGCCAGCAGCAGACGACTAGCGGGAGTCAATGAGCAGTTCTTC
many,TRBV6-5,TRBD1,TRBJ1-6,CASSRSRQGKMASLHF,TGTGCCAGCAGTCGATCTCGACAGGGTAAAATGGCGTCCCTCCACTTT
NA,TRBV24-1,NA,TRBJ2-1,CATSASMGLYNEQFF,TGTGCCACCAGCGCCTCCATGGGGCTCTACAATGAGCAGTTCTTC
few,TRBV7-2,NA,TRBJ2-7,CASSLIGGNYEQYF,TGTGCCAGCAGCTTAATCGGCGGTAACTACGAGCAGTACTTC
NA,TRBV6-6,NA,TRBJ2-3,CASSYSSDTQYF,TGTGCCAGCAGTTACTCCTCAGATACGCAGTATTTT
NA,TRBV18,TRBD1,TRBJ2-5,CASSTTGEETQYF,TGTGCCAGCTCAACGACAGGGGAAGAGACCCAGTACTTC
NA,TRBV5-1,NA,TRBJ1-4,CASSFRSASTNEKLFF,TGCGCCAGCAGCTTCAGGTCGGCGTCAACTAATGAAAAACTGTTTTTT
few,TRBV12-3/TRBV12-4,NA,TRBJ2-1,CASSHSTGIDEQFF,TGTGCCAGCAGCCACAGTACAGGGATCGATGAGCAGTTCTTC
NA,TRBV7-9,NA,TRBJ1-4,CASSTGPVNEKLFF,TGTGCCAGCAGCACCGGACCGGTTAATGAAAAACTGTTTTTT
NA,TRBV12-3/TRBV12-4,NA,TRBJ2-5,CASSFGWWETQYF,TGTGCCAGCAGTTTCGGATGGTGGGAGACCCAGTACTTC
NA,TRBV7-2,NA,TRBJ2-1,CASSLIWEKIYNEQFF,TGTGCCAGCAGCCTTATTTGGGAAAAAATCTACAATGAGCAGTTCTTC
NA,TRBV11-1,NA,TRBJ2-6,CAGSWKVSGANVLTF,TGTGCCGGCAGCTGGAAAGTCTCTGGGGCCAACGTCCTGACTTTC
few,TRBV20-1,NA,TRBJ2-7,CSAKVGPGEQYF,TGCAGTGCTAAGGTGGGCCCGGGTGAGCAGTACTTC
few,TRBV5-1,NA,TRBJ1-1,CASSLHDSQAFF,TGCGCCAGCAGCTTACACGATTCCCAAGCTTTCTTT
few,TRBV12-3/TRBV12-4,NA,TRBJ1-6,CASSKDQYNSPLHF,TGTGCCAGCAGCAAGGACCAATATAATTCACCCCTCCACTTT
NA,TRBV5-6,NA,TRBJ2-5,CASSFPGVAETQYF,TGTGCCAGCAGCTTCCCCGGGGTTGCAGAGACCCAGTACTTC
few,TRBV20-1,TRBD1,TRBJ1-1,CSAEENGTGFSEAFF,TGCAGTGCCGAGGAGAACGGGACAGGGTTCAGTGAAGCTTTCTTT
NA,TRBV15,NA,TRBJ1-2,CATSRGGYGYTF,TGTGCCACCAGCAGAGGAGGATATGGCTACACCTTC
few,TRBV5-6,TRBD2,TRBJ2-3,CASSLSLAGTTDTQYF,TGTGCCAGCAGCTTGTCCCTAGCGGGAACCACAGATACGCAGTATTTT
few,TRBV20-1,NA,TRBJ1-5,CSAGKTWPNQPQHF,TGCAGTGCTGGAAAGACCTGGCCCAATCAGCCCCAGCATTTT
NA,TRBV30,NA,TRBJ1-1,CAWSDSNTEAFF,TGTGCCTGGTCGGACAGTAACACTGAAGCTTTCTTT
NA,TRBV11-2,TRBD2,TRBJ2-7,CASSLVGLAEGEQYF,TGTGCCAGCAGCTTAGTGGGGCTAGCGGAGGGCGAGCAGTACTTC
NA,TRBV28,NA,TRBJ2-1,CASRSRAVSSYNEQFF,TGTGCCAGCAGATCCCGCGCGGTGAGCTCCTACAATGAGCAGTTCTTC
few,TRBV7-2,NA,TRBJ2-7,CASSLDVYEQYF,TGTGCCAGCAGCTTAGATGTGTACGAGCAGTACTTC
few,TRBV10-3,TRBD1,TRBJ2-3,CAISDPPGQGGDTQYF,TGTGCCATCAGCGACCCTCCGGGACAGGGAGGCGATACGCAGTATTTT
NA,TRBV18,NA,TRBJ2-3,CASSPSVLSDTQYF,TGTGCCAGCTCACCATCCGTGTTGTCGGATACGCAGTATTTT
many,TRBV3-1,NA,TRBJ2-3,CASSLSTDTQYF,TGTGCCAGCAGCCTTTCGACAGATACGCAGTATTTT
NA,TRBV19,NA,TRBJ2-3,CASKRRGGEDTQYF,TGTGCCAGTAAGAGGAGGGGCGGAGAAGATACGCAGTATTTT
NA,TRBV29-1,NA,TRBJ1-5,CSVEAGLGQPQHF,TGCAGCGTTGAGGCAGGGTTAGGTCAGCCCCAGCATTTT
NA,TRBV20-1,TRBD1,TRBJ2-2,CSARGTGPTGELFF,TGCAGTGCTAGGGGGACAGGGCCCACCGGGGAGCTGTTTTTT
NA,TRBV20-1,TRBD1,TRBJ1-4,CSAMTGGEEKLFF,TGCAGTGCCATGACAGGGGGGGAGGAAAAACTGTTTTTT
few,TRBV20-1,NA,TRBJ1-1,CSARVETGLNTEAFF,TGCAGTGCTAGAGTAGAGACAGGCCTGAACACTGAAGCTTTCTTT
few,TRBV5-1,TRBD2,TRBJ2-6,CASSSRGLAEPTGANVLTF,TGCGCCAGCAGCTCCCGTGGACTAGCGGAGCCTACTGGGGCCAACGTCCTGACTTTC
NA,TRBV6-5,NA,TRBJ2-4,CASMSVENIQYF,TGTGCCAGCATGAGTGTAGAAAACATTCAGTACTTC
few,TRBV7-2,NA,TRBJ2-1,CASSPDYLMVNEQFF,TGTGCCAGCAGCCCGGACTATTTGATGGTCAATGAGCAGTTCTTC
NA,TRBV5-1,NA,TRBJ2-1,CASSLEGGYNEQFF,TGCGCCAGCAGCTTGGAAGGGGGATACAATGAGCAGTTCTTC
NA,TRBV27,TRBD1,TRBJ1-1,CASSLQGAIGTEAFF,TGTGCCAGCAGTTTACAGGGGGCGATTGGTACTGAAGCTTTCTTT
many,TRBV12-3/TRBV12-4,NA,TRBJ1-2,CASRDGVNYGYTF,TGTGCCAGCCGGGACGGAGTTAACTATGGCTACACCTTC
many,TRBV5-1,NA,TRBJ2-5,CASSSGPGQETQYF,TGCGCCAGCAGCTCAGGGCCGGGGCAAGAGACCCAGTACTTC
few,TRBV5-1,TRBD1,TRBJ2-1,CASSFGQGGSAGNEQFF,TGCGCCAGCAGCTTCGGACAGGGGGGATCCGCGGGTAATGAGCAGTTCTTC
NA,TRBV5-5,NA,TRBJ2-2,CASSLMDTINGELFF,TGTGCCAGCAGCTTAATGGACACGATTAACGGGGAGCTGTTTTTT